The 29 T cell receptor beta chains presented below share a single source sample, sequenced in a study of early T cells in non-severe SARS-CoV-2 infection. TCRdb recomputed calls from the 5' RACE reads with MiXCR, one row per CDR3 protein. The sample yields about 58,000 distinct CDR3 sequences, less than 9.5% seen once. The sequenced sample was whole blood. The origin of the receptors is an adult who was a healthcare worker with PCR-confirmed SARS-CoV-2 infection or an uninfected control (not recorded which).

This clonotype has ten or more counts. This chain links TRBV19 with TRBJ2-1; D remains unclear. The CDR3 loop spans 12 amino acids. V was trimmed by 3 bases and J by 3 bases, leaving 3 bases between them. Germline lookup yields CDR1 LNHDA and CDR2 SQIVND (reference sequence). The CDR3 loop reads CASSMNYNEQFF. CDR3 DNA: TGTGCCAGTAGTATGAACTACAATGAGCAGTTCTTC.

The chain recombines TRBV28 with TRBJ2-3, with 8 bases aligning to TRBD1. From germline, CDR1 is MDHEN and CDR2 SYDVKM. The trim removed 8 bases at V and 2 bases at J, leaving 9 bases unmatched. The CDR3 has 15 amino acids. CDR3 sequence: CASSFRGRTTDTQYF. The DNA for the CDR3 is TGTGCCAGCTCCTTCAGGGGGCGGACCACAGATACGCAGTATTTT.

This clonotype occurred many times. V and J are TRBV9 and TRBJ2-6; possible D gene TRBD1, 5 bases. The CDR3 covers 14 residues. V dropped 4 bases and J dropped 2 bases, with 7 bases sitting between them. The germline CDR1 and CDR2 sequences are SGDLS and YYNGEE. DNA of the CDR3: TGTGCCAGCAGCCCAGGGACTGGGGCCAACGTCCTGACTTTC. Translated, it gives CASSPGTGANVLTF. Combining the CDR3 with reference TRBV9 and TRBJ2-6 gives the whole variable domain DSGVTQTPKHLITATGQRVTLRCSPRSGDLSVYWYQQSLDQGLQFLIQYYNGEERAKGNILERFSAQQFPDLHSELNLSSLELGDSALYFCASSPGTGANVLTFGAGSRLTVL.

This clonotype was seen only a few times. The J gene is TRBJ2-1, the V gene TRBV20-1, with 13 bases matching TRBD2. CDR3 size: 12 residues. Germline CDR1 DFQATT, CDR2 SNEGSKA (reference sequence). J gave up 9 bases and V 6 bases, and 2 bases lay outside the gene matches. This CDR3 reads CSAGLAGVEQFF. CDR3 DNA: TGCAGTGCAGGACTAGCGGGAGTTGAGCAGTTCTTC.

This clonotype appeared many times. The chain combines TRBV20-1 with TRBJ2-7; TRBD2 agrees at 14 bases. The CDR3 is 18 amino acids. CDR1 and CDR2 from the germline V gene are DFQATT and SNEGSKA (reference sequence). V lost 2 bases and J lost 4; bases outside the gene matches: 13. CDR3 in amino acids: CSARPGTSGRVTGYEQYF. The CDR3 DNA sequence: TGCAGTGCTAGACCCGGGACTAGCGGGAGAGTCACCGGTTACGAGCAGTACTTC.

The rearrangement uses TRBV15 and TRBJ1-1; D may be TRBD1 (5 bases). From germline, CDR1 is LNHNV and CDR2 YYDKDF (reference sequence). The CDR3 has 14 residues. V was shortened by 5 bases and J by 1 base, with 11 bases between the two germline ends. CDR3 residues: CATSAGGENTEAFF. The CDR3 DNA reads as TGTGCCACCAGCGCCGGAGGGGAGAACACTGAAGCTTTCTTT.

The table lists this clonotype with many counts. V is TRBV28 and J is TRBJ1-1, with TRBD1 matching 10 bases. This CDR3 is built from 16 residues. The germline V gene has CDR1 MDHEN and CDR2 SYDVKM. V gave up 5 bases and J gave up 3 bases; unmatched junction bases: 9. In DNA, the CDR3 is TGTGCCAGCAGTCCCCGACAGGGGGCGAGGGACACTGAAGCTTTCTTT. Protein product: CASSPRQGARDTEAFF.

This clonotype was found many times. This rearrangement joins TRBV4-1 to TRBJ1-1; TRBD1 matches 7 bases. Germline loops: CDR1 MGHRA, CDR2 YSYEKL. Losses at the gene ends were 3 bases for V and 5 bases for J; bases not matched to a gene: 18. The CDR3 has 18 residues. The CDR3 nucleotides read TGCGCCAGCAGCCACTCGACAGGGCGCCATACGTCCGGGACTGAAGCTTTCTTT. It codes for CASSHSTGRHTSGTEAFF.

This clonotype has a count of ten or more. The rearrangement links TRBV5-3 to TRBJ2-2; TRBD2 aligns across 9 bases. TRBV5-3 is designated an ORF whose function remains uncertain. CDR3 size: 16 residues. Germline trimming cut 0 bases from V and 6 bases from J; bases unmatched to any gene: 6. CDR3 region: CARSLGIAGEAGELFF. Written as DNA, the CDR3 is TGTGCCAGAAGCTTGGGGATAGCGGGAGAAGCCGGGGAGCTGTTTTTT.

This clonotype was found many times. This chain joins TRBV20-1 and TRBJ2-2; D is uncertain. The V end was cut by 0 bases, the J end by 4 bases, with 15 bases between. This CDR3 comprises 16 residues. Germline V lookup: CDR1 DFQATT, CDR2 SNEGSKA (reference sequence). The CDR3 DNA is TGCAGTGCTAGAGATCCCCGACGGGTCGGCACCGGGGAGCTGTTTTTT. Amino acids: CSARDPRRVGTGELFF.

This clonotype was seen ten or more times. The rearrangement links TRBV20-1 to TRBJ2-7, with D tentatively TRBD1 (5 bases). The CDR3 is made up of 11 amino acids. Germline CDR1 and CDR2: DFQATT and SNEGSKA (reference sequence). With 8 bases removed from V and 0 bases from J, the gap between germline ends came to 8 bases. This CDR3 reads CSQQDSYEQYF. The CDR3 nucleotides read TGCAGTCAACAGGACTCCTACGAGCAGTACTTC.

This clonotype showed up many times. The V and J genes are TRBV4-1 and TRBJ2-6; possible D gene TRBD1, 6 bases. Between the trimmed V and J ends, which lost 1 base and 0 bases, there was a span of 13 bases. This CDR3 has 18 amino acids. CDR1 and CDR2 (germline): MGHRA, YSYEKL. CDR3 in DNA: TGCGCCAGCAGCCAAGGCGACAGGTTTTCCTCTGGGGCCAACGTCCTGACTTTC. This codes for CASSQGDRFSSGANVLTF.

This clonotype came up many times. The rearrangement uses TRBV28 and TRBJ2-7; D may be TRBD1 (6 bases). The CDR3 is 11 amino acids. Germline values: CDR1 MDHEN, CDR2 SYDVKM. V dropped 8 bases and J dropped 5 bases, with 10 bases sitting between them. The CDR3 sequence is CASRTVNEQYF. The CDR3 DNA reads as TGTGCCAGCCGGACAGTCAACGAGCAGTACTTC.

This clonotype has a count of ten or more. The chain combines TRBV12-3 or TRBV12-4 with TRBJ2-3; D tentatively reads TRBD1 or TRBD2 (6 bases each). CDR3 length: 17 amino acids. The V and J ends lost 6 bases and 2 bases respectively, with 21 bases between them. This CDR3 is CASRSTRTGTFTDTQYF. CDR3 nucleotides: TGTGCCAGCAGGTCAACCCGTACAGGGACTTTCACAGATACGCAGTATTTT.

This clonotype was counted between two and nine times. This chain uses TRBV6-7 with TRBJ2-5; TRBD2 agrees at 8 bases. TRBV6-7 is given ORF status, its function remaining uncertain. The CDR3 extends over 17 amino acids. V dropped 5 bases and J dropped 3; count of bases not matched to a gene: 14. This CDR3 reads CASSPDMERAGEETQYF. In DNA form, the CDR3 reads TGTGCCAGCAGTCCTGACATGGAGCGAGCGGGAGAAGAGACCCAGTACTTC.

V gene TRBV2 combines with J gene TRBJ2-1; D not resolved. V gave up 1 base and J gave up 12 bases, with 13 bases separating them. CDR1 and CDR2 (germline): SNHLY, FYNNEI. This CDR3 is built from 13 residues. The CDR3 nucleotides are TGTGCCAGCAGTGAAGGGGATTCGATTGGGCAGTTCTTC. This encodes CASSEGDSIGQFF.

This clonotype was observed a single time. The gene calls are TRBV20-1 and TRBJ2-7, with 8 bases lining up with TRBD2. CDR1 DFQATT and CDR2 SNEGSKA come from the germline V gene (reference sequence). The CDR3 runs 12 residues. V lost 7 bases, J lost 5 bases, and 7 bases stayed unmatched. The CDR3 DNA is TGCAGTGGGGAGGGGCGGGAGGACGAGCAGTACTTC. Translated: CSGEGREDEQYF.

This chain joins TRBV12-3 or TRBV12-4 and TRBJ1-3; TRBD1 aligns across 7 bases. CDR3 length: 15 residues. V was clipped by 4 bases and J by 0 bases; unmatched bases: 3. The CDR3 DNA sequence: TGTGCCAGCAGTTGGGACAGCTACTCTGGAAACACCATATATTTT. Amino acids: CASSWDSYSGNTIYF.

This clonotype has at least ten counts. The chain combines TRBV28 with TRBJ2-1, with unresolved D. CDR3 length equals 12 residues. Trimming pared 1 base from V and 12 bases from J, leaving 10 bases between. Germline CDR1 reads MDHEN; CDR2 reads SYDVKM. The CDR3 DNA sequence: TGTGCCAGCAGTTTATTTTCACTGGGGCAGTTCTTC. Translating gives CASSLFSLGQFF.

This clonotype was seen many times. The chain is built from TRBV28 and TRBJ2-2; 9 nucleotides line up with TRBD2. The CDR3 length is 15 residues. V shed 7 bases and J 5 bases; nucleotides not matched to a gene: 8. Germline-derived CDR1 and CDR2 are MDHEN and SYDVKM. CDR3 loop: CASKLNSGRTGELFF. CDR3 sequence (DNA): TGTGCCAGCAAATTGAATAGCGGGAGAACCGGGGAGCTGTTTTTT.

The V and J genes are TRBV7-8 and TRBJ2-3; 8 bases align to TRBD1. The CDR3 totals 15 residues. V lost 5 bases and J lost 2; bases outside the gene matches: 6. CDR1 and CDR2 (germline): SGHVS, FQNEAQ. The CDR3 here is CASSPTGQVTDTQYF. The CDR3 region has the DNA TGTGCCAGCAGCCCGACGGGACAGGTCACAGATACGCAGTATTTT.

This clonotype showed up many times. This chain connects TRBV7-8 to TRBJ2-7; tentatively, D is TRBD1 (5 bases). Trimming stripped 5 bases from V and 3 bases from J, with 11 bases between. The germline V gene has CDR1 SGHVS and CDR2 FQNEAQ. The CDR3 spans 13 residues. CDR3 DNA: TGTGCCAGCAGCAAGGACACCCTCTACGAGCAGTACTTC. Amino acid sequence: CASSKDTLYEQYF.

The chain has TRBV6-6 and TRBJ2-7; D not resolved. Trimming stripped 5 bases from V and 1 base from J, with 9 bases between. The length of the CDR3 is 13 residues. CDR1 and CDR2 (germline): MNHNY, SVGAGI (reference sequence). CDR3 amino acids: CASSGLGSYEQYF. CDR3 DNA: TGTGCCAGCAGTGGGCTAGGGTCCTACGAGCAGTACTTC.

This clonotype was seen more than once but under ten times. The V gene is TRBV5-1, the J gene TRBJ2-7; no clear D gene. The CDR3 runs 15 residues. V gave up 4 bases and J gave up 0 bases, with 14 bases separating them. Per germline, CDR1 SGHRS and CDR2 YFSETQ. In DNA form, the CDR3 reads TGCGCCAGCAGCCTGGGCGGACCGAGCTCCTACGAGCAGTACTTC. Its protein product is CASSLGGPSSYEQYF.

In this sample, this clonotype turned up many times. This chain links TRBV24-1 with TRBJ2-1; 8 positions match TRBD2. Germline V CDR1 and CDR2: KGHDR, SFDVKD. J lost 4 bases, V lost 7 bases, and 11 bases had no gene match. The CDR3 loop spans 16 amino acids. The CDR3, as DNA: TGTGCCACCAGCGAAGGCGGGAGGTTAGAGTACAATGAGCAGTTCTTC. Amino acids: CATSEGGRLEYNEQFF.

A few counts support this clonotype. The chain uses TRBV2 and TRBJ1-6; D remains ambiguous. Germline V lookup: CDR1 SNHLY, CDR2 FYNNEI. The CDR3 is 13 amino acids. Trimming removed 3 bases at V and 7 bases at J, with 7 bases between. This CDR3 is CASSDGPNSPLHF. The DNA for the CDR3 is TGTGCCAGCAGTGACGGGCCGAATTCACCCCTCCACTTT. The full variable domain, its missing parts supplied by reference TRBV2 and TRBJ1-6, is EPEVTQTPSHQVTQMGQEVILRCVPISNHLYFYWYRQILGQKVEFLVSFYNNEISEKSEIFDDQFSVERPDGSNFTLKIRSTKLEDSAMYFCASSDGPNSPLHFGNGTRLTVT.

This clonotype was recorded at least ten times. V is TRBV9 and J is TRBJ1-5; D is unclear. CDR1 and CDR2 (germline): SGDLS, YYNGEE. The CDR3 extends over 14 amino acids. Trimming pared 0 bases from V and 1 base from J, leaving 5 bases between. The CDR3: CASSVGSSNQPQHF. The DNA of the CDR3 is TGTGCCAGCAGCGTAGGATCGAGCAATCAGCCCCAGCATTTT. The full variable domain, in which reference TRBV9 and TRBJ1-5 provide the parts outside the CDR3, is DSGVTQTPKHLITATGQRVTLRCSPRSGDLSVYWYQQSLDQGLQFLIQYYNGEERAKGNILERFSAQQFPDLHSELNLSSLELGDSALYFCASSVGSSNQPQHFGDGTRLSIL.

This clonotype has a count of ten or more. V is TRBV7-3 and J is TRBJ2-2; 8 positions match TRBD2. The V gene's germline CDR1 is SGHTA and CDR2 FQGTGA. This CDR3 has 16 residues. J lost 8 bases, V lost 2 bases, and 10 bases had no gene match. The DNA for the CDR3 is TGTGCCAGCAGCTTATTCGGGAGGGCCTCTACAGGGGAGCTGTTTTTT. Translating it yields CASSLFGRASTGELFF. The variable domain in full, completed from reference TRBV7-3 and TRBJ2-2, reads GAGVSQTPSNKVTEKGKYVELRCDPISGHTALYWYRQSLGQGPEFLIYFQGTGAADDSGLPNDRFFAVRPEGSVSTLKIQRTERGDSAVYLCASSLFGRASTGELFFGEGSRLTVL.

This clonotype was recorded many times. The rearrangement joins TRBV15 to TRBJ2-1, with 7 bases lining up with TRBD1. This CDR3 has 15 amino acids. Germline-derived CDR1 and CDR2 are LNHNV and YYDKDF (reference sequence). After removal of 0 bases from V and 6 bases from J, the junction contained 5 bases not matched to a gene. The CDR3 is CATSRELPGGNEQFF. The CDR3 nucleotides are TGTGCCACCAGCAGAGAACTACCAGGGGGCAATGAGCAGTTCTTC.